This T cell receptor beta chain is drawn from a study of blood T cell repertoires in COVID-19. Study as a whole: The United States, Italy and Spain supplied acute and convalescent COVID-19 samples.

Trimming pared 6 bases from V and 5 bases from J, leaving 14 bases between. The germline V gene encodes CDR1 SGHDT and CDR2 YYEEEE. CDR3 length: 13 amino acids. Libraries were prepared by immunoSEQ multiplex PCR; TCRdb keeps only in-frame clonotypes and omits some of them. The table shows about 170,000 clones, with 88% occurring only once. J is TRBJ1-1 and V is TRBV5-6, with D possibly matching TRBD1 (5 bases). The sample was peripheral blood. This clonotype originated in a man in his fifties or sixties who had recovered from COVID-19. The CDR3 protein is CASNPVGATEAFF. CDR3 bases: TGTGCCAGCAACCCAGTAGGGGCAACTGAAGCTTTCTTT.